This entry features one T cell receptor beta chain sequence. Its matching antigen is unknown. Germline CDR1 reads SGHRS; CDR2 reads YFSETQ. V gave up 4 bases and J gave up 7 bases, with 14 bases separating them. This CDR3 has 13 residues. The entry originates in a study of CD8 T cells in ankylosing spondylitis. It was by quantitative 5'-RACE with molecular barcodes that TCR beta libraries were made. TCRdb reanalysed the 5' RACE reads using MiXCR and keeps one entry per CDR3 protein. This sample carries over 600,000 distinct CDR3 sequences, 15% to 20% of them seen once, and the ten largest clones take under 20%. Points from the study as a whole: There was reportedly significant enrichment of clones that were disease-linked in matched ankylosing spondylitis synovial fluid. Some motif variants were previously reported in reactive arthritis synovial fluid and blood. One TCR beta motif, made up of roughly eight highly homologous variants, appeared characteristic of ankylosing spondylitis blood. CD8+ disease-linked clones were present at relatively low frequencies in blood.

The sequence derives from a male donor with ankylosing spondylitis. The chain is built from TRBV5-1 and TRBJ1-1; D is perhaps TRBD1 (5 bases). The specimen was blood, either unsorted or a sorted T cell fraction (not recorded which). The CDR3 region is CASSEPGSNEAFF. The CDR3 DNA is TGCGCCAGCAGCGAACCAGGGAGTAATGAAGCTTTCTTT.